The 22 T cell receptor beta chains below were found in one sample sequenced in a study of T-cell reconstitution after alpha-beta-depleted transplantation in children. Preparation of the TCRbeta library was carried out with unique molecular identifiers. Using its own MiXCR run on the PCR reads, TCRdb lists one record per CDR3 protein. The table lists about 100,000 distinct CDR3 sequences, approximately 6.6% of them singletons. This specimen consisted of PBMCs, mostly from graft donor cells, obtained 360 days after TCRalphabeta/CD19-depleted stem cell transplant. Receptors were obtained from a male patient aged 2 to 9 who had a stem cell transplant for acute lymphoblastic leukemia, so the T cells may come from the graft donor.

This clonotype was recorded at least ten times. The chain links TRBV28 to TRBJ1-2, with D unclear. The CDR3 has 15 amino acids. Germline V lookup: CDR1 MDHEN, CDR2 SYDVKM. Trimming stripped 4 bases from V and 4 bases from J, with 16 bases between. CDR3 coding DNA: TGTGCCAGCAGTTCCCCGGGGTACAACTCCTATGGCTACACCTTC. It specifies CASSSPGYNSYGYTF.

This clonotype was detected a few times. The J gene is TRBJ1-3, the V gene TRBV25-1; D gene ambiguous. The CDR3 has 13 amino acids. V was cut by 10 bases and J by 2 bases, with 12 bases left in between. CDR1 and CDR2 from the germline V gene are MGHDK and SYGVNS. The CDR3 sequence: CATLGGAGNTIYF. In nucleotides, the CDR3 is TGTGCCACCCTGGGAGGAGCTGGAAACACCATATATTTT.

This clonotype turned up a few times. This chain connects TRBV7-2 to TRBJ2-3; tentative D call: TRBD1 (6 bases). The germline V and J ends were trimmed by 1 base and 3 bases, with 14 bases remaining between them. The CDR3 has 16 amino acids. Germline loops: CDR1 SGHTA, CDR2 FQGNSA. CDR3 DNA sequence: TGTGCCAGCAGCTTAGTGGGCAGGGGAGTGACAGATACGCAGTATTTT. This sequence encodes CASSLVGRGVTDTQYF.

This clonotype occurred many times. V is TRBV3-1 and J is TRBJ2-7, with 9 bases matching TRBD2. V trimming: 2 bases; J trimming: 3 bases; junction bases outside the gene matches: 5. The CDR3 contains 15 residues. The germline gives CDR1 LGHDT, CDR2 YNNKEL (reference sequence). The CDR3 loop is CASSQQAGGFYEQYF. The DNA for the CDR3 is TGTGCCAGCAGCCAACAAGCGGGGGGATTCTACGAGCAGTACTTC.

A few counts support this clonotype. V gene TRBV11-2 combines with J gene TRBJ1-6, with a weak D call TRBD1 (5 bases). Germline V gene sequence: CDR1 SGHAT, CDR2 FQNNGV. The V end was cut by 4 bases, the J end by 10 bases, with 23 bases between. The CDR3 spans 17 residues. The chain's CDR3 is CASSSPHRPTKGSPLHF. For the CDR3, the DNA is TGTGCCAGCAGCTCCCCCCACCGACCGACTAAGGGGTCACCCCTCCACTTT.

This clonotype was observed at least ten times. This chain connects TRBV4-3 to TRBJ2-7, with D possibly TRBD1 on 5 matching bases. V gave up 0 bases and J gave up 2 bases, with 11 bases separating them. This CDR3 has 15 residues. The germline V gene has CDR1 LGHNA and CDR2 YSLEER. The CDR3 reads CASSQDRGSPYEQYF. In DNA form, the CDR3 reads TGCGCCAGCAGCCAAGATAGGGGCAGCCCCTACGAGCAGTACTTC.

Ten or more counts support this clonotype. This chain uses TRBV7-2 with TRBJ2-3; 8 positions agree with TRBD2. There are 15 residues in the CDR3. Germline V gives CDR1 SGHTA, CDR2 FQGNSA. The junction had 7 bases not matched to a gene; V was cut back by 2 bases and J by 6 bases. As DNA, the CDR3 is TGTGCCAGCAGCTTATGGACTAGCTCAGGGGATACGCAGTATTTT. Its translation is CASSLWTSSGDTQYF. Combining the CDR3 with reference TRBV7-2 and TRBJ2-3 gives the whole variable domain GAGVSQSPSNKVTEKGKDVELRCDPISGHTALYWYRQSLGQGLEFLIYFQGNSAPDKSGLPSDRFSAERTGGSVSTLTIQRTQQEDSAVYLCASSLWTSSGDTQYFGPGTRLTVL.

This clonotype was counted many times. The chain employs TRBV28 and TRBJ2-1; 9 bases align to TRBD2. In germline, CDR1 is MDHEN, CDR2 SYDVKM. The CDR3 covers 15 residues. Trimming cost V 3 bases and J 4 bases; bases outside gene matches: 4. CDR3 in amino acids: CASSFALAGYNEQFF. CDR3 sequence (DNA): TGTGCCAGCAGTTTCGCGCTAGCGGGATACAATGAGCAGTTCTTC.

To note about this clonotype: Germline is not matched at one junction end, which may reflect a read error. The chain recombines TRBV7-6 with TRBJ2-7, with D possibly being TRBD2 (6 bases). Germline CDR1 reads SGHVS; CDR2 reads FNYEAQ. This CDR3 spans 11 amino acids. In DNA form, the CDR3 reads TGTGCCAGCAGCTCCCCGGGGGAGCTGTACTTC. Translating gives CASSSPGELYF.

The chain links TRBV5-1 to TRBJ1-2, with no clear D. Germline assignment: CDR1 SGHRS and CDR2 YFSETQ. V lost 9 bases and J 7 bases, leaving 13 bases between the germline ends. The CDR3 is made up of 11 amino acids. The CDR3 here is CATSGGLGYTF. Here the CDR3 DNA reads TGCGCCACGTCCGGTGGGCTTGGCTACACCTTC.

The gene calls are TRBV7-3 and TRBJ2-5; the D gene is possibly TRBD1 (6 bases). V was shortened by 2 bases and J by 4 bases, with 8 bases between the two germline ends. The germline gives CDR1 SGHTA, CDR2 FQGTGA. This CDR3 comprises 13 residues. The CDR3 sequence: CASSLRRGETQYF. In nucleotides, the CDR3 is TGTGCCAGCAGCTTACGCAGGGGAGAGACCCAGTACTTC.

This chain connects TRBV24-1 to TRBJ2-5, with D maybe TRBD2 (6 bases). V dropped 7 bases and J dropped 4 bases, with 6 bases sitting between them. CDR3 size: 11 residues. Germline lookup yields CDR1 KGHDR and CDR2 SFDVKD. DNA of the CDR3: TGTGCCACCAGGGAGGGAGAGACCCAGTACTTC. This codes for CATREGETQYF.

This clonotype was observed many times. In DNA, the CDR3 is TGTGCCAGCAGCTTGAGGAAGGGTGTCGGACAGCAAGAGACCCAGTACTTC. Protein product: CASSLRKGVGQQETQYF. The chain joins TRBV5-8 to TRBJ2-5, with D possibly TRBD1 on 6 matching bases. The V end lost 1 base, the J end lost 2 bases, and 18 bases lay between the germline ends. Looked up from germline, CDR1 is SGHTS and CDR2 is YDEGEE. The CDR3 runs 17 residues.

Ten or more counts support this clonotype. The CDR3 is CASSFLQGAKNIQYF. The CDR3 coding sequence is TGTGCCAGCAGTTTCCTACAGGGAGCCAAAAACATTCAGTACTTC. This chain uses TRBV27 with TRBJ2-4; weak D call: TRBD1 (6 bases). The CDR3 is made up of 15 amino acids. Germline lookup yields CDR1 MNHEY and CDR2 SMNVEV (reference sequence). V lost 3 bases, J lost 0 bases, and 9 bases lay in between.

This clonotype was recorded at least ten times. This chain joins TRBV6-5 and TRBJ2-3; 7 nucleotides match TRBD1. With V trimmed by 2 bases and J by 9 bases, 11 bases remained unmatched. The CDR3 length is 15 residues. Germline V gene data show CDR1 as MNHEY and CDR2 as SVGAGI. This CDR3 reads CASSYLDRPHETQYF. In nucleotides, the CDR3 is TGTGCCAGCAGTTACCTGGACAGGCCTCACGAGACGCAGTATTTT.

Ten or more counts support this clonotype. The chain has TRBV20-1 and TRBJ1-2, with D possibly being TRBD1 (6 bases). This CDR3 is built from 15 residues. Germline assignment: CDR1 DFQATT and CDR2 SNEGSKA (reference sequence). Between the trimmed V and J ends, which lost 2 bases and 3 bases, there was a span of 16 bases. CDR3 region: CSARSTQGADYGYTF. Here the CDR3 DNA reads TGCAGTGCTAGAAGTACACAGGGTGCTGACTATGGCTACACCTTC.

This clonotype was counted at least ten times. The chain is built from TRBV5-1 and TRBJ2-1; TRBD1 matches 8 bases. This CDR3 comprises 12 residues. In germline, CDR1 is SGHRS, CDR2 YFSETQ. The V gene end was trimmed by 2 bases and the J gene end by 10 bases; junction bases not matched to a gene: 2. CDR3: CASSFWDREQFF. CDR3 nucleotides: TGCGCCAGCAGCTTCTGGGACAGGGAGCAGTTCTTC.

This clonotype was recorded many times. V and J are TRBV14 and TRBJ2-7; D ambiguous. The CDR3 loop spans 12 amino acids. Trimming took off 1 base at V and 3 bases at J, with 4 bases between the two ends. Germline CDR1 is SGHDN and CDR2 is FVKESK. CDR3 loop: CASSQGIYEQYF. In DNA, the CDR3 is TGTGCCAGCAGCCAAGGCATCTACGAGCAGTACTTC.

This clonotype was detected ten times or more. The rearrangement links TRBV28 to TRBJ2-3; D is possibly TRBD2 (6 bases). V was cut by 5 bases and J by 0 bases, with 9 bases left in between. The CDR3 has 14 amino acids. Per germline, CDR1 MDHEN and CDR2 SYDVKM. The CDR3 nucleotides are TGTGCCAGCAGTCTGGGACTTAGCACAGATACGCAGTATTTT. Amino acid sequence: CASSLGLSTDTQYF.

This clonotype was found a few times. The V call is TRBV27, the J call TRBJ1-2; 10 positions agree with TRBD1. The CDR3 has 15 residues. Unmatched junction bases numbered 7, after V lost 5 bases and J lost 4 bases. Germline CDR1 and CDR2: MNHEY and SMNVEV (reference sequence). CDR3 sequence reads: CASSRRDRGFYGYTF. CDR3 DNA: TGTGCCAGCAGTCGTCGGGACAGGGGATTCTATGGCTACACCTTC.

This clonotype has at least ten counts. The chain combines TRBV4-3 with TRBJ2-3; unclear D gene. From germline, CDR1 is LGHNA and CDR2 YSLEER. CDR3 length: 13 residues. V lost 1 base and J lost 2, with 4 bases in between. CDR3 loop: CASSQGTTDTQYF. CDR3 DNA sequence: TGCGCCAGCAGCCAAGGAACCACAGATACGCAGTATTTT.

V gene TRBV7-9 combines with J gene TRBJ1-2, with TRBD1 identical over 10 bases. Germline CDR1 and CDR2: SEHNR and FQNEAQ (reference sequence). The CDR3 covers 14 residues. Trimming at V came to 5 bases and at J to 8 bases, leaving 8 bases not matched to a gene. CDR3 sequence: CASSRDRGRGGYTF. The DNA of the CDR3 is TGTGCCAGCAGCCGCGACAGGGGGCGCGGAGGCTACACCTTC.